This T cell receptor (beta chain) was found in a study of shared clonotypes between healthy human individuals. Clones were sequenced by immunoSEQ multiplex PCR, and TCRdb holds only the in-frame ones, with some missing. Of about 960,000 clones in the sample, about three quarters were seen once. The V segment lost 3 bases and the J segment 6 bases; nucleotides outside the gene matches: 4. Germline V gene sequence: CDR1 ENHRY, CDR2 SYGVKD. The CDR3 length is 15 residues. The count of this clone is one. The V call is TRBV10-3, the J call TRBJ2-1, with 11 bases identical to TRBD1. What was sequenced was memory CD4+ T cells sorted from blood. The subset is: CD45RA-negative fraction. This TCR derives from a man aged 18 to 35 in good health. The CDR3 DNA follows: TGTGCCATCAGTGAAGGGACAGGGGGAATCAATGAGCAGTTCTTC. As protein: CAISEGTGGINEQFF.